This T cell receptor beta chain stems from a study of blood T cell repertoires in COVID-19. At the level of the study: COVID-19 samples collected from the United States, Italy and Spain covered acute and convalescent phases.

Study members were between about 18 and 100 years old and lived in 20 to 25 US regions. Clinical histories supplied by participants themselves formed the basis of cohort assignment. Assay: immunoSEQ multiplex PCR; the TCRdb copy retains only in-frame clones and omits some. The sample contains under 200,000 clones, around 86% of which appear only once. Germline lookup yields CDR1 SGHNT and CDR2 YYREEE (reference sequence). This CDR3 has 16 amino acids. V lost 1 base, J lost 6 bases, and 8 bases stayed unmatched. V gene TRBV5-4 combines with J gene TRBJ2-3; 10 bases line up with TRBD2. The receptor's source is a man aged 40-55 years with acute COVID-19. Sequencing was performed on PBMCs or T cells enriched from blood (not recorded which). The CDR3 sequence is CASSLPPSGSSDTQYF. The CDR3 DNA is TGTGCCAGCAGCTTGCCTCCTAGCGGGAGTTCGGATACGCAGTATTTT.